Here is one T cell receptor beta chain with its context. The specificity of this receptor is unknown. It has no much larger one-base neighbor in the sample; base qualities were not kept. The CDR3 starts with the cysteine, ends with the phenylalanine, and has 13 residues. The entry retains the CDR3 DNA only, 39 bases that are in frame from base 1. The CDR1 and CDR2 encoded by the germline V gene are MDHEN and SYDVKM. V drops 3 bases and J drops 11 bases, leaving 16 bases in between. This entry belongs to a study of technical replicates of blood from several donors (dated 2017 in TCRdb). Library generation was performed with the immunoSEQ multiplex PCR assay. The source is immuneACCESS, and TCRdb retained only in-frame sequences with V and J called. Part of the clones is not carried over; for the studies checked, unresolved V genes explain less than half of this, and the remainder is unexplained. Within this sample are around 85,000 clones, with around 94% of them counted one time only. Together, the top ten hold roughly 0.25% of the sample.

The sequenced sample was T cells isolated from PBMCs. The rearrangement combines TRBV28 with TRBJ1-1; no confident D gene assignment can be made. This TCR came from a human donor in good health. CDR3 loop: CASSFRFGRWAFF. The nucleotide sequence is TGTGCCAGCAGTTTCAGGTTTGGCAGATGGGCTTTCTTT.